The 12 T cell receptor beta chains given below trace back to one sample, sequenced in a study of blood T cells in healthy people across ages. The use of a sample-barcoded 5' primer and a J-beta primer mix characterized a second PCR of about 6 to 11 cycles. TCRdb reanalysed the 5' RACE reads using MiXCR and keeps one entry per CDR3 protein. Here the sample spans 800,000 to 950,000 distinct CDR3 sequences, 40% to 60% being singletons. Sequencing used blood. Receptors originate from a man aged 25-40 years in good health.

This sequence joins TRBV5-1 and TRBJ1-1; D unresolved. Per germline, CDR1 SGHRS and CDR2 YFSETQ. V shed 1 base and J shed 1 base, with 8 bases lying between them. There are 14 residues in the CDR3. The CDR3 protein is CASSLRRKNTEAFF. DNA of the CDR3: TGCGCCAGCAGCTTGCGACGGAAGAACACTGAAGCTTTCTTT.

V gene TRBV25-1 combines with J gene TRBJ2-7, with 7 bases fitting TRBD1. V dropped 1 base and J dropped 2; count of bases not matched to a gene: 8. Germline loops: CDR1 MGHDK, CDR2 SYGVNS. This CDR3 region has 16 residues. The CDR3 DNA follows: TGTGCCAGCAGTGAATCAACGGCCAGGGGGACCTACGAGCAGTACTTC. Protein product: CASSESTARGTYEQYF.

V usage is TRBV9 and J usage is TRBJ2-7; D is perhaps TRBD1 or TRBD2 (5 bases each). The DNA matches TRBJ2-4 better at its end, which makes the J call doubtful. CDR3 length: 15 amino acids. Germline assignment: CDR1 SGDLS and CDR2 YYNGEE. The CDR3 region is CASSVDPGRGNIQYF. Here the CDR3 DNA reads TGTGCCAGCAGCGTCGATCCGGGACGGGGAAACATTCAGTACTTC.

The table lists this clonotype with a few counts. The rearrangement joins TRBV29-1 to TRBJ2-7, with 9 positions matching TRBD2. The CDR3 length is 12 residues. With 7 bases clipped from V and 4 bases from J, the junction kept 5 bases outside the gene matches. CDR1 and CDR2 (germline): SQVTM, ANQGSEA. The CDR3 reads CSGGGAQYEQYF. In DNA form, the CDR3 reads TGCAGCGGCGGGGGGGCCCAGTACGAGCAGTACTTC.

The gene calls are TRBV27 and TRBJ1-2, with D tentatively TRBD1 (5 bases). Germline-derived CDR1 and CDR2 are MNHEY and SMNVEV (reference sequence). This CDR3 is built from 15 residues. Trimming left V 5 bases short and J 0 bases short, with 13 bases between. The chain's CDR3 is CASSPGWGANYGYTF. DNA for the CDR3: TGTGCCAGCAGTCCCGGGTGGGGCGCTAACTATGGCTACACCTTC.

The chain uses TRBV5-1 and TRBJ1-1, with unresolved D. The CDR3 consists of 16 residues. Germline V gene data show CDR1 as SGHRS and CDR2 as YFSETQ. V was shortened by 4 bases and J by 4 bases, with 20 bases between the two germline ends. The CDR3: CASSEGSVIPGTEAFF. The DNA for the CDR3 is TGCGCCAGCAGCGAAGGCTCAGTAATCCCGGGCACTGAAGCTTTCTTT.

This chain uses TRBV28 with TRBJ2-7, with 12 bases matching TRBD1. CDR3 size: 15 residues. The germline gives CDR1 MDHEN, CDR2 SYDVKM. With 6 bases clipped from V and 3 bases from J, the junction kept 6 bases outside the gene matches. CDR3 bases: TGTGCCAGCAGAACCCGGGACAGGGGGCACTACGAGCAGTACTTC. It is translated as CASRTRDRGHYEQYF.

This clonotype was detected ten times or more. The chain links TRBV4-3 to TRBJ2-3, with D possibly TRBD2 on 5 matching bases. The CDR3 covers 15 residues. The V end was cut by 1 base, the J end by 2 bases, with 10 bases between. Germline CDR1 and CDR2: LGHNA and YSLEER. The DNA for the CDR3 is TGCGCCAGCAGCCAAGGGGGAGATGCCACAGATACGCAGTATTTT. Translating gives CASSQGGDATDTQYF.

This clonotype was seen a single time. The chain links TRBV5-1 to TRBJ1-4, with unresolved D. This CDR3 is built from 15 residues. The germline V gene has CDR1 SGHRS and CDR2 YFSETQ. Trimming stripped 4 bases from V and 4 bases from J, with 14 bases between. In DNA form, the CDR3 reads TGCGCCAGCAGCAGAAGCGGAGAGATTAATGAAAAACTGTTTTTT. Its protein product is CASSRSGEINEKLFF.

The rearrangement joins TRBV14 to TRBJ1-1; no clear D gene. V lost 5 bases to trimming and J lost 4 bases, with 11 bases between them. From germline, CDR1 is SGHDN and CDR2 FVKESK. The CDR3 sequence is 13 residues long. The CDR3 sequence is CASSDGIVTEAFF. DNA for the CDR3: TGTGCCAGCAGCGATGGGATTGTCACTGAAGCTTTCTTT.

Remarks on this clonotype: This may be a read error: a much more frequent sequence differs by one nucleotide. V is TRBV4-3 and J is TRBJ2-3; D is perhaps TRBD2 (6 bases). The CDR3 is 16 amino acids. Germline assignment: CDR1 LGHNA and CDR2 YSLEER. For the CDR3, the DNA is TGCACCAGCAGCCAAGATGTGGGGGGACCCACAGATACGCAGTATTTT. Its translation is CTSSQDVGGPTDTQYF.

A few counts support this clonotype. The rearrangement joins TRBV29-1 to TRBJ2-2; D could derive from TRBD1 or TRBD2 (5 bases each). The length of the CDR3 is 11 residues. V gave up 4 bases and J gave up 8 bases, with 8 bases separating them. Germline V gene sequence: CDR1 SQVTM, CDR2 ANQGSEA. CDR3 in amino acids: CSVGGAGELFF. CDR3 nucleotides: TGCAGCGTTGGAGGGGCGGGGGAGCTGTTTTTT.